The clone carrying this T cell receptor (beta chain) was counted between two and nine times. Trimming shortened V by 6 bases and J by 7 bases, and 18 bases separated the two germline ends. Germline loops: CDR1 DFQATT, CDR2 SNEGSKA (reference sequence). This CDR3 spans 14 amino acids. Library preparation (for TCRbeta) was performed with unique molecular identifiers. In TCRdb, the PCR reads were re-called with MiXCR into one record per CDR3 protein. The top ten hold approximately 4.3% of the sample, which has about 360,000 distinct CDR3 sequences, 10% to 15% seen once. This entry comes from a study of T-cell reconstitution after alpha-beta-depleted transplantation in children.

The rearrangement links TRBV20-1 to TRBJ2-2, with D maybe TRBD2 (7 bases). This material consisted of PBMCs, taken from the stem cell graft. The sequence was collected from a human donor who donated a stem cell graft to a child with Fanconi anemia. CDR3 in amino acids: CSARRGGRVGELFF. In DNA, the CDR3 is TGCAGTGCGAGAAGGGGGGGCCGCGTCGGGGAGCTGTTTTTT.